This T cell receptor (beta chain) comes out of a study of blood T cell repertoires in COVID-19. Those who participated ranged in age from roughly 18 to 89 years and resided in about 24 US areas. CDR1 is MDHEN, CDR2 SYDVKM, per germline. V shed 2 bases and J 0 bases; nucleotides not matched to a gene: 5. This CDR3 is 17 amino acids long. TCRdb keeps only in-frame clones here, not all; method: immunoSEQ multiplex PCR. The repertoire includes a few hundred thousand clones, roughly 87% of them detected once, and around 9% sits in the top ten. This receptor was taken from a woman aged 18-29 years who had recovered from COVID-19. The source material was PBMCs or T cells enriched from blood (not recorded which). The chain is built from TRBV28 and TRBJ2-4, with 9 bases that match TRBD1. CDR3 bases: TGTGCCAGCAGTTTACCCCGACAGGGGGTAGCCAAAAACATTCAGTACTTC. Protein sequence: CASSLPRQGVAKNIQYF.